Listed here are 15 T cell receptor beta chains from one sample, sequenced in a study of cytomegalovirus exposure and HLA in healthy donors. The PCR contained 60 Vbeta and 13 Jbeta primers. Clones were read by immunoSEQ multiplex PCR, and TCRdb kept only the in-frame ones, dropping some. The data show roughly 110,000 clones, around two thirds seen once. The sample comprised PBMCs. These TCRs come from a woman aged 40 to 55 in good health and CMV-seropositive.

The gene calls are TRBV30 and TRBJ2-6; D is possibly TRBD2 (5 bases). The V gene lost 0 bases and the J gene lost 0 bases, with 9 bases spanning the gap. This CDR3 contains 16 residues. Germline V gene lookup returns CDR1 GTSNPN and CDR2 SVGIG (reference sequence). The DNA of the CDR3 is TGTGCCTGGAGTGTACTAGGCATCTCTGGGGCCAACGTCCTGACTTTC. It translates to CAWSVLGISGANVLTF. The full variable domain, its missing parts supplied by reference TRBV30 and TRBJ2-6, is SQTIHQWPATLVQPVGSPLSLECTVEGTSNPNLYWYRQAAGRGLQLLFYSVGIGQISSEVPQNLSASRPQDRQFILSSKKLLLSDSGFYLCAWSVLGISGANVLTFGAGSRLTVL.

This rearrangement joins TRBV7-6 to TRBJ2-5, with 8 bases lining up with TRBD2. Per germline, CDR1 SGHVS and CDR2 FNYEAQ. This CDR3 contains 15 residues. J was trimmed by 5 bases and V by 5 bases; bases with no gene match: 10. CDR3 loop: CASSPSGGPPETQYF. CDR3 DNA: TGTGCCAGCAGCCCCTCGGGGGGGCCCCCGGAGACCCAGTACTTC.

The CDR3 is CAWSAPPGRKTSWGNQPQHF. For the CDR3, the DNA is TGTGCCTGGAGTGCCCCACCCGGCAGAAAAACTAGCTGGGGCAATCAGCCCCAGCATTTT. The chain recombines TRBV30 with TRBJ1-5; D is unresolved. CDR1 and CDR2 from the germline V gene are GTSNPN and SVGIG (reference sequence). V lost 1 base to trimming and J lost 2 bases, with 27 bases between them. This CDR3 has 20 residues. Using reference TRBV30 and TRBJ1-5 for the parts outside the CDR3, the full variable domain is SQTIHQWPATLVQPVGSPLSLECTVEGTSNPNLYWYRQAAGRGLQLLFYSVGIGQISSEVPQNLSASRPQDRQFILSSKKLLLSDSGFYLCAWSAPPGRKTSWGNQPQHFGDGTRLSIL.

This chain connects TRBV30 to TRBJ1-5; D uncertain. Germline loops: CDR1 GTSNPN, CDR2 SVGIG (reference sequence). The V end was cut by 3 bases, the J end by 7 bases, with 16 bases between. The CDR3 length is 14 residues. CDR3 amino acids: CAWSLGRFEQPQHF. CDR3 nucleotide sequence: TGTGCCTGGAGCCTAGGGAGGTTCGAACAGCCCCAGCATTTT. Using reference TRBV30 and TRBJ1-5 for the parts outside the CDR3, the full variable domain is SQTIHQWPATLVQPVGSPLSLECTVEGTSNPNLYWYRQAAGRGLQLLFYSVGIGQISSEVPQNLSASRPQDRQFILSSKKLLLSDSGFYLCAWSLGRFEQPQHFGDGTRLSIL.

The chain carries TRBV4-2 and TRBJ1-2, with 7 bases that match TRBD1. Per germline, CDR1 LGHNA and CDR2 YNFKEQ. The CDR3 spans 16 residues. V trimming: 0 bases; J trimming: 4 bases; junction bases outside the gene matches: 8. The CDR3 region has the DNA TGTGCCAGCAGCCAAGATACCGACAGGGTGGCCTATGGCTACACCTTC. Its protein product is CASSQDTDRVAYGYTF.

The rearrangement links TRBV7-9 to TRBJ2-3; no definite D call. The CDR3 contains 14 residues. From germline, CDR1 is SEHNR and CDR2 FQNEAQ (reference sequence). V was pared by 5 bases and J by 11 bases, with 20 bases between. The DNA for the CDR3 is TGTGCCAGCAGCCCGCAGGCAGTTCCCATCGGGCAGTATTTT. This sequence encodes CASSPQAVPIGQYF.

The rearrangement links TRBV19 to TRBJ2-2; possibly TRBD1 for D (5 bases). V lost 7 bases and J lost 1, with 10 bases in between. CDR3 length equals 14 residues. The germline gives CDR1 LNHDA, CDR2 SQIVND (reference sequence). CDR3 loop: CASNAQGNTGELFF. CDR3 DNA sequence: TGTGCCAGTAATGCCCAGGGGAACACCGGGGAGCTGTTTTTT.

The gene calls are TRBV19 and TRBJ1-5; weak D call: TRBD1 (5 bases). Trimming pared 4 bases from V and 2 bases from J, leaving 15 bases between. The CDR3 has 16 residues. The germline CDR1 and CDR2 sequences are LNHDA and SQIVND (reference sequence). The DNA of the CDR3 is TGTGCCAGTAGTACCGTGGGGGGGTCGGGCAATCAGCCCCAGCATTTT. Translated: CASSTVGGSGNQPQHF.

The rearrangement links TRBV6-5 to TRBJ1-4, with 11 bases matching TRBD1. The CDR3 has 15 residues. The V gene end was trimmed by 5 bases and the J gene end by 7 bases; junction bases not matched to a gene: 6. The germline V gene has CDR1 MNHEY and CDR2 SVGAGI. The CDR3 sequence is CASSRSGTGGEKLFF. For the CDR3, the DNA is TGTGCCAGCAGTCGGTCCGGGACAGGGGGTGAAAAACTGTTTTTT.

This chain uses TRBV2 with TRBJ1-2, with a weak D call TRBD1 (6 bases). The V end was cut by 6 bases, the J end by 4 bases, with 15 bases between. This CDR3 has 14 amino acids. Germline V gives CDR1 SNHLY, CDR2 FYNNEI. The CDR3 DNA reads as TGTGCCAGCAGGGAGGACAGAACCTTCTATGGCTACACCTTC. Its translation is CASREDRTFYGYTF. The variable domain in full, completed from reference TRBV2 and TRBJ1-2, reads EPEVTQTPSHQVTQMGQEVILRCVPISNHLYFYWYRQILGQKVEFLVSFYNNEISEKSEIFDDQFSVERPDGSNFTLKIRSTKLEDSAMYFCASREDRTFYGYTFGSGTRLTVV.

The rearrangement links TRBV7-6 to TRBJ2-2, with 13 bases matching TRBD2. The CDR3 covers 16 residues. The V gene end was trimmed by 5 bases and the J gene end by 7 bases; junction bases not matched to a gene: 7. CDR1 is SGHVS, CDR2 FNYEAQ, per germline. CDR3 region: CASSQTSGGAHGELFF. As DNA, the CDR3 is TGTGCCAGCAGCCAAACTAGCGGGGGGGCCCACGGGGAGCTGTTTTTT.

The CDR3 sequence is CASSFLTTGEVKEKLFF. CDR3 in DNA: TGTGCCAGCAGCTTCCTAACAACAGGCGAAGTAAAGGAAAAACTGTTTTTT. The chain is built from TRBV7-9 and TRBJ1-4; tentatively, D is TRBD1 (5 bases). Germline values: CDR1 SEHNR, CDR2 FQNEAQ (reference sequence). The CDR3 covers 17 residues. V dropped 3 bases and J dropped 8 bases, with 22 bases sitting between them. The full variable domain, completed using reference TRBV7-9 and TRBJ1-4, is DTGVSQNPRHKITKRGQNVTFRCDPISEHNRLYWYRQTLGQGPEFLTYFQNEAQLEKSRLLSDRFSAERPKGSFSTLEIQRTEQGDSAMYLCASSFLTTGEVKEKLFFGSGTQLSVL.

This chain connects TRBV9 to TRBJ2-7, with TRBD1 matching over 8 bases. Trimming removed 0 bases from V and 0 bases from J; junction bases left unmatched: 2. The CDR3 is 15 amino acids. Per the germline V gene, CDR1 is SGDLS and CDR2 is YYNGEE. The CDR3 region is CASSVAGTGSYEQYF. As DNA, the CDR3 is TGTGCCAGCAGCGTAGCCGGGACAGGCTCCTACGAGCAGTACTTC.

This clone was seen just once. The chain uses TRBV29-1 and TRBJ2-5; 10 bases agree with TRBD1. The J call is in doubt because the DNA end fits TRBJ2-7 better. The CDR3 has 13 residues. Germline V CDR1 and CDR2: SQVTM, ANQGSEA. CDR3 nucleotides: TGCAGCGTCGCCAGGACAGGGGGCTACGAGCAGTACTTC. This encodes CSVARTGGYEQYF.

This chain links TRBV18 with TRBJ2-2, with 7 bases that match TRBD1. Germline trimming cut 6 bases from V and 6 bases from J; bases unmatched to any gene: 7. The CDR3 contains 14 residues. Germline V gene data show CDR1 as KGHSH and CDR2 as LQKENI. The CDR3 loop reads CASSRDRAAGELFF. In DNA form, the CDR3 reads TGTGCCAGCTCCCGAGACAGGGCGGCCGGGGAGCTGTTTTTT.